This T cell receptor beta chain was retrieved from a study of blood T cell repertoires in COVID-19. Generated by immunoSEQ multiplex PCR, the TCRdb table keeps only in-frame clones and is missing some. The sample lists some 380,000 clones, almost 90% occurring once. The CDR3 length is 15 residues. Germline loops: CDR1 MRHNA, CDR2 SNTAGT. V gave up 0 bases and J gave up 3 bases, with 9 bases separating them. The sequence was obtained from a man aged 18-30 years with active or convalescent COVID-19. The sequenced material came from peripheral blood. This chain joins TRBV6-4 and TRBJ2-1, with D unresolved. CDR3 protein: CASSDSSAGYNEQFF. The CDR3 nucleotides read TGTGCCAGCAGTGACTCTTCGGCAGGCTACAATGAGCAGTTCTTC.